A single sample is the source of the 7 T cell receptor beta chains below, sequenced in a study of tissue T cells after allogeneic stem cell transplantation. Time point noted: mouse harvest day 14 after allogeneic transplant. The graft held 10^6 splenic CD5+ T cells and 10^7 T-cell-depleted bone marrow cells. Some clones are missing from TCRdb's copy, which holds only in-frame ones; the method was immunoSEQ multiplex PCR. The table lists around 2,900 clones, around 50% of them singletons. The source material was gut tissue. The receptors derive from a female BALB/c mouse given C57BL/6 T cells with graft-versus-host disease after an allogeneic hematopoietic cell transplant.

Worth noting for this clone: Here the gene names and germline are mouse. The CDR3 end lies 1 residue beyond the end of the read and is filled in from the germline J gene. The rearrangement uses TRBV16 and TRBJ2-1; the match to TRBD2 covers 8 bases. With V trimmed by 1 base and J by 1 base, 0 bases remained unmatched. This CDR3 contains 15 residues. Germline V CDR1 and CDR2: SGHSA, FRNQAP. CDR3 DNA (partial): TGTGCAAGCAGCTTAGCTGGGGGGAACTATGCTGAGCAGTTC. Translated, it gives CASSLAGGNYAEQF. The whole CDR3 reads CASSLAGGNYAEQFF.

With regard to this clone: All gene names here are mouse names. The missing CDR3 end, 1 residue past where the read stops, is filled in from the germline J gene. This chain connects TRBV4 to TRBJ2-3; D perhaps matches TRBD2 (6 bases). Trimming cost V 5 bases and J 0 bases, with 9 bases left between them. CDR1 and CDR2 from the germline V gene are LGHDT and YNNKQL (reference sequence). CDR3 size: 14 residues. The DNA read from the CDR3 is TGTGCCAGCAGCCTACTGGGTAGTGCAGAAACGCTGTAT. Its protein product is CASSLLGSAETLY. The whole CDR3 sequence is CASSLLGSAETLYF. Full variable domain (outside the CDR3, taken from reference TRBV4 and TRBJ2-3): ETAVFQTPNYHVTQVGNEVSFNCKQTLGHDTMYWYKQDSKKLLKIMFSYNNKQLIVNETVPRRFSPQSSDKAHLNLRIKSVEPEDSAVYLCASSLLGSAETLYFGSGTRLTVL.

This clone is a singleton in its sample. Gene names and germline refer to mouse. The CDR3 DNA, read in part, is TGTGCCAGCAGTCTGACAGGGGGGAGGAACACAGAAGTCTTC. It is translated as CASSLTGGRNTEVF. The entire CDR3 sequence reads CASSLTGGRNTEVFF. The J gene is TRBJ1-1, the V gene TRBV26; TRBD1 agrees at 8 bases. The CDR3 goes on 1 residue after the read ends, and that part is filled in from the germline J gene. CDR3 length: 15 residues. Trimming took 2 bases from V and 1 from J; bases not matched to a gene: 3. Germline CDR1 KGHPV, CDR2 FQNQEV (reference sequence).

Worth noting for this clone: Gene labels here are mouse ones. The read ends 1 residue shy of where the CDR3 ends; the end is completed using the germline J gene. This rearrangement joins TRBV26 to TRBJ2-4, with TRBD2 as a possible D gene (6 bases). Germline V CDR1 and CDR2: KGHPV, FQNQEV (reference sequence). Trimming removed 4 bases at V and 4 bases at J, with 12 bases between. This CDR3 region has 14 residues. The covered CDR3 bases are TGTGCCAGCAGTCCTCGGACTGAAGAAAACACCTTGTAC. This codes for CASSPRTEENTLY. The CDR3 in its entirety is CASSPRTEENTLYF.

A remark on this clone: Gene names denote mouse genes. The CDR3 DNA, read in part, is TGTGCCAGCAGCTACTGGGGGGGATATGAACAGTAC. It specifies CASSYWGGYEQY. The complete CDR3 sequence is CASSYWGGYEQYF. This sequence joins TRBV4 and TRBJ2-7; 9 nucleotides agree with TRBD2. The read terminates 1 residue before the CDR3 end, so the remaining end is supplied by the germline J gene. The V segment lost 3 bases and the J segment 4 bases; nucleotides outside the gene matches: 1. This CDR3 has 13 residues. CDR1 and CDR2 from the germline V gene are LGHDT and YNNKQL (reference sequence).

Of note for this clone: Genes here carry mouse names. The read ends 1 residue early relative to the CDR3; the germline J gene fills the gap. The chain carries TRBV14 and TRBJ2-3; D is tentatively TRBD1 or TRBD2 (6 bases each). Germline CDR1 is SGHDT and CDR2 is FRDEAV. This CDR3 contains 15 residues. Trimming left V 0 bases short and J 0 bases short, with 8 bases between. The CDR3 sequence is CASSFWGLSAETLYF. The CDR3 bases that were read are TGTGCCAGCAGTTTCTGGGGGCTTAGTGCAGAAACGCTGTAT.

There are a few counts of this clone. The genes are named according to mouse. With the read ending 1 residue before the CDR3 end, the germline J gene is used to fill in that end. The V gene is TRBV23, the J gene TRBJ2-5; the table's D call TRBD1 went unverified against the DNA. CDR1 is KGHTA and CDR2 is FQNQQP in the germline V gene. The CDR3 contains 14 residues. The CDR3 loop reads CSSSQSGGQDTQYF. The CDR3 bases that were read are TGCTCCAGCAGTCAATCAGGGGGCCAAGACACCCAGTAC. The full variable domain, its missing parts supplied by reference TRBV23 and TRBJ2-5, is DAAVTQKPRYLIKMKGQEAEMKCIPEKGHTAVFWYQQKQSKELKFLIYFQNQQPLDQIDMVKERFSAVCPSSSLCSLGIRTCEAEDSALYLCSSSQSGGQDTQYFGPGTRLLVL.